This is a list of T cell receptor beta chains from one sample in a study of T cells in Graves' hyperthyroidism and ophthalmopathy. TCRdb reprocessed the multiplex PCR reads with MiXCR, giving one entry per CDR3 protein. The data show about 530,000 distinct CDR3 sequences, with under 20% seen just once and roughly 18% held by the top ten. Sample: blood. The receptors were gathered from a woman under 30 with Graves' ophthalmopathy. The CDR3 runs from the conserved cysteine through the conserved F or W. The order of the fields is clone size, D gene, V gene, J gene, CDR3 DNA, CDR3 protein. A D gene is named only where the DNA matches it firmly. A row's size may be missing; if present it is once, few, many or a size class.

abundance: NA; d_gene: TRBD1; v_gene: TRBV5-6; j_gene: TRBJ1-1; CDR3nt: TGTGCCAGCAGCCTCCAATTGGACAGGGGGACTGAAGCTTTCTTT; CDR3aa: CASSLQLDRGTEAFF
abundance: many; d_gene: TRBD1; v_gene: TRBV30; j_gene: TRBJ1-1; CDR3nt: TGTGCCGGGGGCCGGGGACAGGGTATAAGGAACACTGAAGCTTTCTTT; CDR3aa: CAGGRGQGIRNTEAFF
abundance: many; d_gene: NA; v_gene: TRBV20-1; j_gene: TRBJ2-5; CDR3nt: TGCAGTGCTAGAGACGGTCGGGAGACCCAGTACTTC; CDR3aa: CSARDGRETQYF
abundance: few; d_gene: NA; v_gene: TRBV29-1; j_gene: TRBJ2-5; CDR3nt: TGCAGCGCCATTCAAGAGACCCAGTACTTC; CDR3aa: CSAIQETQYF
abundance: NA; d_gene: TRBD2; v_gene: TRBV20-1; j_gene: TRBJ2-1; CDR3nt: TGCAGTGCCCAGCAGAAGGGGACTAGCGGGAGCAATGAGCAGTTCTTC; CDR3aa: CSAQQKGTSGSNEQFF
abundance: many; d_gene: NA; v_gene: TRBV20-1; j_gene: TRBJ1-1; CDR3nt: TGCAGTGCCCAAAGGTCGAACACTGAAGCTTTCTTT; CDR3aa: CSAQRSNTEAFF
abundance: NA; d_gene: TRBD1; v_gene: TRBV5-8; j_gene: TRBJ1-5; CDR3nt: TGTGCCAGCAGCGCGGGACAGGATAGCAATCAGCCCCAGCATTTT; CDR3aa: CASSAGQDSNQPQHF
abundance: NA; d_gene: NA; v_gene: TRBV6-2/TRBV6-3; j_gene: TRBJ2-5; CDR3nt: TGTGCCAGCAGTTACTCTGCTTCGACCCAGTACTTC; CDR3aa: CASSYSASTQYF
abundance: many; d_gene: NA; v_gene: TRBV27; j_gene: TRBJ2-1; CDR3nt: TGTGCCAGCAGTTTCTTCCCCAATGAGCAGTTCTTC; CDR3aa: CASSFFPNEQFF
abundance: few; d_gene: TRBD2; v_gene: TRBV7-2; j_gene: TRBJ2-6; CDR3nt: TGTGCCAGCTCTCTAGCGGGCCCTGGATCTGGGGCCAACGTCCTGACTTTC; CDR3aa: CASSLAGPGSGANVLTF
abundance: few; d_gene: NA; v_gene: TRBV5-5; j_gene: TRBJ2-1; CDR3nt: TGTGCCAGCATTCTTGGTAGCTCCTACAATGAGCAGTTCTTC; CDR3aa: CASILGSSYNEQFF